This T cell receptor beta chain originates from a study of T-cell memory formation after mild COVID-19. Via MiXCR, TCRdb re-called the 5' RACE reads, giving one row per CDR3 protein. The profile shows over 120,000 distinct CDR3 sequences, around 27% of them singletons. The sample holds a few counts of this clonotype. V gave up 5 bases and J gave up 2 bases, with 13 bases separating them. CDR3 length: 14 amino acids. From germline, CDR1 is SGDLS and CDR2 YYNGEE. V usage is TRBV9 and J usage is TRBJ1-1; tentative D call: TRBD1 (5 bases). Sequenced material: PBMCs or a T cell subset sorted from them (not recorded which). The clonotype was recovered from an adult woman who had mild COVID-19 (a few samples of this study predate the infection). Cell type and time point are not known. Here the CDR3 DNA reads TGTGCCAGCAGTCCCGGGGGAGGAAACACTGAAGCTTTCTTT. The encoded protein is CASSPGGGNTEAFF. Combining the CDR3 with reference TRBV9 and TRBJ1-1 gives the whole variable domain DSGVTQTPKHLITATGQRVTLRCSPRSGDLSVYWYQQSLDQGLQFLIQYYNGEERAKGNILERFSAQQFPDLHSELNLSSLELGDSALYFCASSPGGGNTEAFFGQGTRLTVV.